The 27 T cell receptor beta chains below were found in one sample sequenced in a study of blood T cell repertoires in COVID-19. Method: immunoSEQ multiplex PCR; TCRdb's copy keeps in-frame clones and lacks some. The table lists over 130,000 clones, 80% to 90% of them singletons, with 2.5% to 4% in the top ten. Sequencing used peripheral blood. All receptors derive from an older man with acute or convalescent COVID-19.

The gene calls are TRBV9 and TRBJ2-1; 14 bases match TRBD2. With V trimmed by 4 bases and J by 8 bases, 14 bases remained unmatched. Germline V lookup: CDR1 SGDLS, CDR2 YYNGEE. This CDR3 spans 18 amino acids. This CDR3 is CASSLRGTSGSPRDEQFF. The CDR3 bases are TGTGCCAGCAGCCTAAGGGGGACTAGCGGGAGTCCCAGGGATGAGCAGTTCTTC.

The chain uses TRBV7-2 and TRBJ1-3; 9 bases match TRBD1. This CDR3 is built from 15 residues. The germline V gene encodes CDR1 SGHTA and CDR2 FQGNSA. V shed 5 bases, J shed 4 bases, and the junction held 6 bases outside the gene matches. CDR3: CASSVQGARGNTIYF. Written as DNA, the CDR3 is TGTGCCAGCAGCGTACAGGGGGCGCGAGGAAACACCATATATTTT.

The chain uses TRBV7-2 and TRBJ2-3; 12 bases agree with TRBD2. This CDR3 is built from 17 residues. V was pared by 3 bases and J by 0 bases, with 4 bases of the junction left unmatched. Germline CDR1 SGHTA, CDR2 FQGNSA. In DNA, the CDR3 is TGTGCCAGCAGCTTTGGACTAGCGGGACCTAGCACAGATACGCAGTATTTT. Translation: CASSFGLAGPSTDTQYF. The full variable domain, its missing parts supplied by reference TRBV7-2 and TRBJ2-3, is GAGVSQSPSNKVTEKGKDVELRCDPISGHTALYWYRQSLGQGLEFLIYFQGNSAPDKSGLPSDRFSAERTGGSVSTLTIQRTQQEDSAVYLCASSFGLAGPSTDTQYFGPGTRLTVL.

The sample holds a few counts of this clone. The V gene is TRBV2, the J gene TRBJ2-1; D remains unclear. Deletions cut 0 bases from V and 13 bases from J, with 10 bases between. The CDR3 consists of 12 residues. The V gene's germline CDR1 is SNHLY and CDR2 FYNNEI. The CDR3 spells CASSEASHTQFF. For the CDR3, the DNA is TGTGCCAGCAGTGAAGCTAGCCATACCCAGTTCTTC.

V usage is TRBV19 and J usage is TRBJ1-1; TRBD1 matches at 9 bases. Germline V lookup: CDR1 LNHDA, CDR2 SQIVND (reference sequence). The CDR3 sequence is 15 residues long. Unmatched junction bases numbered 4, after V lost 5 bases and J lost 0 bases. CDR3 sequence reads: CASSLYRGLNTEAFF. Here the CDR3 DNA reads TGTGCCAGTAGTCTATACAGGGGGCTGAACACTGAAGCTTTCTTT.

This clone appeared a few times. V is TRBV28 and J is TRBJ1-1, with D perhaps matching TRBD1 (6 bases). Trimming shortened V by 3 bases and J by 4 bases, and 9 bases separated the two germline ends. CDR1 MDHEN and CDR2 SYDVKM come from the germline V gene. The length of the CDR3 is 13 residues. DNA for the CDR3: TGTGCCAGCAGTTTGGCAGGGGCCACTGAAGCTTTCTTT. This translates into CASSLAGATEAFF.

The V gene is TRBV30, the J gene TRBJ1-1; possibly TRBD1 for D (6 bases). Trimming shortened V by 5 bases and J by 1 base, and 14 bases separated the two germline ends. CDR1 is GTSNPN and CDR2 is SVGIG in the germline V gene (reference sequence). This CDR3 contains 14 residues. The CDR3 region has the DNA TGTGCCTGGGTTCCCGCAGGGGCGAACACTGAAGCTTTCTTT. It specifies CAWVPAGANTEAFF. Full variable domain (outside the CDR3, taken from reference TRBV30 and TRBJ1-1): SQTIHQWPATLVQPVGSPLSLECTVEGTSNPNLYWYRQAAGRGLQLLFYSVGIGQISSEVPQNLSASRPQDRQFILSSKKLLLSDSGFYLCAWVPAGANTEAFFGQGTRLTVV.

The V call is TRBV4-1, the J call TRBJ2-7; D may be TRBD1 (8 bases). The CDR3 is 15 residues long. The germline gives CDR1 MGHRA, CDR2 YSYEKL. Deletions cut 0 bases from V and 2 bases from J, with 11 bases between. This CDR3 is CASSQEQGGTYEQYF. The CDR3 DNA follows: TGCGCCAGCAGCCAAGAACAGGGGGGGACCTACGAGCAGTACTTC.

The chain links TRBV6-1 to TRBJ1-1; D remains unclear. The germline V gene has CDR1 MNHNS and CDR2 SASEGT. CDR3 size: 13 residues. Trimming removed 1 base from V and 8 bases from J, with 11 bases in between. CDR3 in DNA: TGTGCCAGCAGTGAAGTGGCGGTGACCGAAGCTTTCTTT. It yields the protein CASSEVAVTEAFF.

This clone occurred a few times. The genes are TRBV29-1 and TRBJ2-1; TRBD2 matches at 9 bases. The trim removed 4 bases at V and 5 bases at J, leaving 6 bases unmatched. The CDR3 contains 14 residues. CDR1 and CDR2 from the germline V gene are SQVTM and ANQGSEA. The CDR3 nucleotides are TGCAGCGTTGGGGTAGCGGGAGCGGACAATGAGCAGTTCTTC. Translation gives CSVGVAGADNEQFF.

This clone was observed a few times. The chain carries TRBV27 and TRBJ2-7; 9 bases map to TRBD2. The CDR3 covers 15 residues. Germline V CDR1 and CDR2: MNHEY, SMNVEV (reference sequence). V was clipped by 5 bases and J by 6 bases; unmatched bases: 11. CDR3 residues: CASSQGTSNLGEQYF. The CDR3 nucleotides read TGTGCCAGCAGTCAAGGGACTAGCAACTTGGGCGAGCAGTACTTC.

The chain links TRBV28 to TRBJ1-2, with D uncertain. Per the germline V gene, CDR1 is MDHEN and CDR2 is SYDVKM. This CDR3 has 13 amino acids. Trimming took 3 bases from V and 2 from J, leaving 7 bases between them. This CDR3 is CASSLPGNYGYTF. Written as DNA, the CDR3 is TGTGCCAGCAGTTTGCCGGGAAACTATGGCTACACCTTC.

The rearrangement links TRBV18 to TRBJ1-4; 8 nucleotides line up with TRBD1. V dropped 9 bases and J dropped 0; count of bases not matched to a gene: 6. CDR1 KGHSH and CDR2 LQKENI come from the germline V gene. This CDR3 is built from 15 residues. The DNA for the CDR3 is TGTGCCAGTCACAGGGGGACCACAACTAATGAAAAACTGTTTTTT. Translation gives CASHRGTTTNEKLFF.

The J gene is TRBJ1-2, the V gene TRBV15, with TRBD1 identical over 7 bases. With 5 bases clipped from V and 7 bases from J, the junction kept 13 bases outside the gene matches. Germline CDR1 reads LNHNV; CDR2 reads YYDKDF (reference sequence). The CDR3 is 15 residues long. CDR3 in amino acids: CATSQPTGIMSGYTF. CDR3 nucleotide sequence: TGTGCCACCAGCCAGCCGACAGGGATAATGAGTGGCTACACCTTC.

This chain uses TRBV28 with TRBJ1-1; 7 nucleotides match TRBD1. The CDR3 contains 13 residues. The V segment lost 7 bases and the J segment 4 bases; nucleotides outside the gene matches: 6. The V gene's germline CDR1 is MDHEN and CDR2 SYDVKM. Here the CDR3 DNA reads TGTGCCAGCAACTACAGGGGAGGCACTGAAGCTTTCTTT. It translates to CASNYRGGTEAFF.

V usage is TRBV15 and J usage is TRBJ1-2; D might be TRBD1 (6 bases). The ends were cut back, 2 bases at V and 3 bases at J, with 10 bases in the middle. Per germline, CDR1 LNHNV and CDR2 YYDKDF (reference sequence). The CDR3 extends over 14 amino acids. The DNA for the CDR3 is TGTGCCACCAGCAGATGGGGACAAGACTATGGCTACACCTTC. Its translation: CATSRWGQDYGYTF.

The chain employs TRBV6-6 and TRBJ2-3, with a tentative D call TRBD1 (5 bases). CDR3 size: 15 residues. The V gene lost 9 bases and the J gene lost 5 bases, with 21 bases spanning the gap. Germline CDR1 reads MNHNY; CDR2 reads SVGAGI (reference sequence). CDR3 nucleotide sequence: TGTGCCAGTAGCTTTGGGGCGAGGACGGGAGATACGCAGTATTTT. Amino acid sequence: CASSFGARTGDTQYF.

The chain carries TRBV15 and TRBJ1-5; 8 nucleotides align to TRBD1. CDR1 LNHNV and CDR2 YYDKDF come from the germline V gene (reference sequence). Trimming cost V 6 bases and J 6 bases; bases outside gene matches: 13. This CDR3 comprises 16 residues. In DNA, the CDR3 is TGTGCCACCAGATCAGCCGGACAGGGAGTAGGTCAGCCCCAGCATTTT. Amino acid sequence: CATRSAGQGVGQPQHF.

V usage is TRBV29-1 and J usage is TRBJ1-2; perhaps TRBD1 as D (5 bases). CDR3 length: 16 residues. CDR1 and CDR2 from the germline V gene are SQVTM and ANQGSEA. V dropped 3 bases and J dropped 0 bases, with 17 bases sitting between them. The CDR3 region has the DNA TGCAGCGTTGAGGAGATCGGAGGGGCGCCTAACTATGGCTACACCTTC. Its translation: CSVEEIGGAPNYGYTF.

This CDR3 reads CAWILPSGRGAGELFF. The CDR3 DNA follows: TGTGCCTGGATTTTACCCAGCGGGAGGGGGGCCGGGGAGCTGTTTTTT. The chain combines TRBV30 with TRBJ2-2; 10 bases fit TRBD2. Trimming removed 4 bases from V and 6 bases from J; junction bases left unmatched: 11. Germline CDR1 and CDR2: GTSNPN and SVGIG (reference sequence). The CDR3 consists of 16 residues.

This chain links TRBV2 with TRBJ2-3; 7 bases are shared with TRBD2. Looked up from germline, CDR1 is SNHLY and CDR2 is FYNNEI. This CDR3 is built from 13 residues. With V trimmed by 6 bases and J by 5 bases, 5 bases remained unmatched. The CDR3 loop reads CASRLLAVDTQYF. The CDR3 nucleotides read TGTGCCAGCAGGCTCCTAGCGGTAGATACGCAGTATTTT.

A few counts support this clone. V gene TRBV5-1 combines with J gene TRBJ2-3; the D gene is possibly TRBD2 (6 bases). The germline gives CDR1 SGHRS, CDR2 YFSETQ. CDR3 length: 16 residues. Trimming shortened V by 1 base and J by 1 base, and 13 bases separated the two germline ends. CDR3 coding DNA: TGCGCCAGCAGCTTGAGACTGGACTACCGCACAGATACGCAGTATTTT. Translated, it gives CASSLRLDYRTDTQYF.

This clone was counted a few times. V is TRBV9 and J is TRBJ1-6, with 12 nucleotides matching TRBD1. V lost 3 bases to trimming and J lost 7 bases; unmatched junction nucleotides: 2. This CDR3 has 15 amino acids. Germline loops: CDR1 SGDLS, CDR2 YYNGEE. CDR3 nucleotides: TGTGCCAGCAGCGCGGGACAGGGGGCAAATTCACCCCTCCACTTT. It encodes CASSAGQGANSPLHF.

V gene TRBV19 combines with J gene TRBJ2-2; 13 nucleotides align to TRBD2. The length of the CDR3 is 18 residues. V lost 4 bases to trimming and J lost 0 bases; unmatched junction nucleotides: 5. CDR1 LNHDA and CDR2 SQIVND come from the germline V gene (reference sequence). The CDR3 loop reads CASSRALAGGPNTGELFF. CDR3 coding DNA: TGTGCCAGTAGTAGGGCACTAGCGGGAGGGCCGAACACCGGGGAGCTGTTTTTT.

The count of this clone is one. The chain links TRBV19 to TRBJ2-7; D may be TRBD1 (6 bases). V lost 4 bases and J lost 1, with 11 bases in between. Germline assignment: CDR1 LNHDA and CDR2 SQIVND (reference sequence). The CDR3 length is 14 residues. The CDR3 region is CASSNSGESYEQYF. The DNA of the CDR3 is TGTGCCAGTAGTAACTCAGGGGAGTCCTACGAGCAGTACTTC.

The chain uses TRBV3-1 (or the pseudogene TRBV3-2) and TRBJ2-7; TRBD2 agrees at 9 bases. In germline, CDR1 is LGHDT, CDR2 YNNKEL (reference sequence). V was pared by 0 bases and J by 7 bases, with 7 bases of the junction left unmatched. The length of the CDR3 is 15 residues. The CDR3 loop reads CASSQDHSGSREQYF. CDR3 bases: TGTGCCAGCAGCCAAGACCATAGCGGGAGTAGGGAGCAGTACTTC.

This clone was observed a single time. Different DNA sequences within this sample yield the same CDR3. The V and J genes are TRBV19 and TRBJ1-5; D is perhaps TRBD1 (6 bases). The germline V gene encodes CDR1 LNHDA and CDR2 SQIVND (reference sequence). V lost 4 bases to trimming and J lost 3 bases, with 7 bases between them. CDR3 length: 13 amino acids. This CDR3 reads CASSRTVNQPQHF. CDR3 nucleotides: TGTGCCAGTAGTAGGACAGTCAATCAGCCCCAGCATTTT.